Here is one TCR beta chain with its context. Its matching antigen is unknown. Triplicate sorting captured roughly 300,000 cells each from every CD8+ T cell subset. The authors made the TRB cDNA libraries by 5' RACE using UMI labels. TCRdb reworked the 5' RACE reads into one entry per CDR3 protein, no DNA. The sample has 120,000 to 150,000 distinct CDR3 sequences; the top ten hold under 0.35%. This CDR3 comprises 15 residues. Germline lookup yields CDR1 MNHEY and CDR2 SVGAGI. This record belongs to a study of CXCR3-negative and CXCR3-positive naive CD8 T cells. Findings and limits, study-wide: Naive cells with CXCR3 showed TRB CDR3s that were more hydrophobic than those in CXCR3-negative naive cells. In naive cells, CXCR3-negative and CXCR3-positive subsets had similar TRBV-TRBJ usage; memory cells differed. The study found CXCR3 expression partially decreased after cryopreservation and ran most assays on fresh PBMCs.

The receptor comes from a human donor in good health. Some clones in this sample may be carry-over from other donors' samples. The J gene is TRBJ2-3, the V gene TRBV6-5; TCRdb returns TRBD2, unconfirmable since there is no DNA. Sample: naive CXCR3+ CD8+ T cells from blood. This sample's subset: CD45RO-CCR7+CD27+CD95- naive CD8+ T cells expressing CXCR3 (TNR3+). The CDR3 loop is CASSLAGGLKSTQYF.